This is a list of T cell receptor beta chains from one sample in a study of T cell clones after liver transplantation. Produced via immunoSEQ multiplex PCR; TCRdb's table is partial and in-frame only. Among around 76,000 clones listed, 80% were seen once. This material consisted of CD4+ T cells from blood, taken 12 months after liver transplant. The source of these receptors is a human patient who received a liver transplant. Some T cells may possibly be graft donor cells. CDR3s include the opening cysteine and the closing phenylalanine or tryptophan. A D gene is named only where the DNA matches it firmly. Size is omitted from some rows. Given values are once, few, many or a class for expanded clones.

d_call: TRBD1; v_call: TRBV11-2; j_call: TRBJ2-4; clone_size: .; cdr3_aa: CASSGTDRGYIQYF; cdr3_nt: TGTGCCAGCAGCGGAACGGACAGGGGATACATTCAGTACTTC
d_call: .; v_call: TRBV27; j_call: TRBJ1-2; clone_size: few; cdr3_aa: CASSLTTGNYGYTF; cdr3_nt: TGTGCCAGCAGTTTGACAACAGGGAACTATGGCTACACCTTC
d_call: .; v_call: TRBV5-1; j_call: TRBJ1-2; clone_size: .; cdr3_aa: CASSFSSGTGANYGYTF; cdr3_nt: TGCGCCAGCAGCTTCTCATCCGGGACGGGAGCTAACTATGGCTACACCTTC
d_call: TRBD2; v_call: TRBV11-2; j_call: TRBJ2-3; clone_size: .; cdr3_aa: CASSLSGRADTQYF; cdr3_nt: TGTGCCAGCAGCCTTAGCGGGAGGGCGGATACGCAGTATTTT
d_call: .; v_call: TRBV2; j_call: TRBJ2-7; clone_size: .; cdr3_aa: CASNRGSYEQYF; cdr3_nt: TGTGCCAGTAACCGTGGCTCCTACGAGCAGTACTTC
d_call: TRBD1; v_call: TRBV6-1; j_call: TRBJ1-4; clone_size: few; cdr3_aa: CAIKTGHNEKLFF; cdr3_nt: TGTGCCATTAAGACAGGGCACAATGAAAAACTGTTTTTT
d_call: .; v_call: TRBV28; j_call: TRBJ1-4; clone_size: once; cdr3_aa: CASRPYGAANEKLFF; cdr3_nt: TGTGCCAGCAGGCCCTACGGGGCTGCTAATGAAAAACTGTTTTTT
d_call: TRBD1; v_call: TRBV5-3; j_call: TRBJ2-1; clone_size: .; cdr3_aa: CARRPGQRYNEQFF; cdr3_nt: TGTGCCAGAAGACCGGGACAGAGGTACAATGAGCAGTTCTTC
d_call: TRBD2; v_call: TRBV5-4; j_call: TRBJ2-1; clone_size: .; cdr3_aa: CATRKKAGVEGEQFF; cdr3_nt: TGTGCCACCAGAAAGAAAGCGGGAGTCGAGGGGGAGCAGTTCTTC
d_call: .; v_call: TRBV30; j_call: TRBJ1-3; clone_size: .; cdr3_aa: CAWSVRGARGNTIYF; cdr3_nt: TGTGCCTGGAGTGTACGAGGGGCGCGGGGAAACACCATATATTTT
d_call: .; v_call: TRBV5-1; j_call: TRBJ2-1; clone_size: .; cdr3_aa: CASSSGLGSYNEQFF; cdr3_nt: TGCGCCAGCAGCTCCGGACTGGGCTCCTACAATGAGCAGTTCTTC
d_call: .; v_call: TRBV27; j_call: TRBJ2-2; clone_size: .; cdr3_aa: CASSSDRGGDTGELFF; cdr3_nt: TGTGCCAGCAGTTCAGACAGGGGAGGGGACACCGGGGAGCTGTTTTTT
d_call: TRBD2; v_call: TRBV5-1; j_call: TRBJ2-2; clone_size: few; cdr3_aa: CASSLDPSVAGTGELFF; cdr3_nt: TGCGCCAGCAGCTTGGACCCCTCGGTAGCGGGGACCGGGGAGCTGTTTTTT
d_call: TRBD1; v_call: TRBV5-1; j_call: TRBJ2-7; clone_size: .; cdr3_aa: CASSLDGTGYYEQYF; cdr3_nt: TGCGCCAGCAGCTTGGATGGGACAGGATACTACGAGCAGTACTTC
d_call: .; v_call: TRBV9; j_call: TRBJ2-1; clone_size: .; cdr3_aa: CASSVSLTDEQFF; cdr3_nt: TGTGCCAGCAGCGTATCCCTTACGGATGAGCAGTTCTTC
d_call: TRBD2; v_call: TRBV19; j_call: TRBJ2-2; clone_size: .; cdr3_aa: CASSRGSGRAGGELFF; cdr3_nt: TGTGCCAGTAGTAGAGGTAGCGGGAGGGCCGGCGGGGAGCTGTTTTTT
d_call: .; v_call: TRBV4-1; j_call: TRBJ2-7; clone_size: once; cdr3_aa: CASSPGGVFEQYF; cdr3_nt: TGCGCCAGCAGCCCAGGTGGGGTGTTCGAGCAGTACTTC
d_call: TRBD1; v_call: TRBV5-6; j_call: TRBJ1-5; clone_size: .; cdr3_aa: CASSRDRGTSNQPQHF; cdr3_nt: TGTGCCAGCAGCCGTGACAGGGGGACATCAAATCAGCCCCAGCATTTT
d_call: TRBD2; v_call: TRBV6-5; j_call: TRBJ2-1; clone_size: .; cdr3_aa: CASSSQPGLGNEQFF; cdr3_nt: TGTGCCAGCAGCTCCCAGCCGGGACTAGGCAATGAGCAGTTCTTC
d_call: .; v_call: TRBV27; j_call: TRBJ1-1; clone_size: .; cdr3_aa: CASSLSRPPGREAFF; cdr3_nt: TGTGCCAGCAGTTTATCGAGGCCTCCGGGACGCGAGGCTTTCTTT
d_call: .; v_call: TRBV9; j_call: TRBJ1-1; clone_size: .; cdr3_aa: CASSVAPAENTEAFF; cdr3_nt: TGTGCCAGCAGCGTAGCTCCGGCGGAAAACACTGAAGCTTTCTTT
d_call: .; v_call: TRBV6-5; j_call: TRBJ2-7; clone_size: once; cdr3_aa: CASSYSIPPYEQYF; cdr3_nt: TGTGCCAGCAGTTACTCGATTCCCCCCTACGAGCAGTACTTC
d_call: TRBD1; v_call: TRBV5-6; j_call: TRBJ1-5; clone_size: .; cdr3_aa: CASSLGPGGNQPQHF; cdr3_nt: TGTGCCAGCAGCTTGGGGCCAGGGGGGAATCAGCCCCAGCATTTT
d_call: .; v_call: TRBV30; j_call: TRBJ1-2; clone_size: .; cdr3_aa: CAWSPGRGYGYTF; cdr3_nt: TGTGCCTGGAGTCCCGGACGCGGCTATGGCTACACCTTC
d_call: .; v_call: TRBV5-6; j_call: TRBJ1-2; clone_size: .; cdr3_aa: CASSLGGRVVYGYTF; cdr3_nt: TGTGCCAGCAGCTTGGGGGGCCGGGTGGTCTATGGCTACACCTTC
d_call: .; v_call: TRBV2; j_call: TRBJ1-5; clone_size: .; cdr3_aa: CATRQDSNQPQHF; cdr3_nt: TGTGCCACCCGACAGGATAGCAATCAGCCCCAGCATTTT
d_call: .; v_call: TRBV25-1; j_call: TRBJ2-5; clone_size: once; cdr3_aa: CASSIWRERGGETQYF; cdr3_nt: TGTGCCAGCAGTATTTGGAGGGAAAGAGGTGGAGAGACCCAGTACTTC
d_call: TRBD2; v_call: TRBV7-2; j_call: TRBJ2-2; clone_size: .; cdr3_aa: CASSLSGTLTGELFF; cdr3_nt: TGTGCCAGCAGCCTTAGCGGGACGCTTACCGGGGAGCTGTTTTTT
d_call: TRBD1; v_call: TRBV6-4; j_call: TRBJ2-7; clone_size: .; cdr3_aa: CASSDSSKRGRIHEQYF; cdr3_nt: TGTGCCAGCAGTGACTCGAGTAAAAGGGGGCGCATCCACGAGCAGTACTTC
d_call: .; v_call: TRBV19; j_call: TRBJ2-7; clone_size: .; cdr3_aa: CASSGDLSSYEQYF; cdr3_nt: TGTGCCAGTAGTGGGGATCTTAGCTCCTACGAGCAGTACTTC
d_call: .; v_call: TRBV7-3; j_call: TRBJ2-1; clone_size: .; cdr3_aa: CASSLAESPAYNEQFF; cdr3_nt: TGTGCCAGCAGCTTAGCGGAGTCCCCCGCCTACAATGAGCAGTTCTTC
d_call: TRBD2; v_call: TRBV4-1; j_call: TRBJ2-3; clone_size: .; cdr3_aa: CASSHGLAGVMTDTQYF; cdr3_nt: TGCGCCAGCAGCCACGGACTAGCGGGAGTAATGACAGATACGCAGTATTTT
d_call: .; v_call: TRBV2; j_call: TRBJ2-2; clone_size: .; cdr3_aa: CASAPAVSVVGELFF; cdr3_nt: TGTGCCAGCGCCCCAGCCGTCTCTGTGGTCGGGGAGCTGTTTTTT
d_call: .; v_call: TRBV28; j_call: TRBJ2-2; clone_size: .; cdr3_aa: CASSFQMNTGELFF; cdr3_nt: TGTGCCAGCAGTTTTCAGATGAACACCGGGGAGCTGTTTTTT
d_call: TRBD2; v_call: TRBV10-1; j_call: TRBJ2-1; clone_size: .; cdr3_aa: CASSPGLAFGEQFF; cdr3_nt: TGCGCCAGCAGTCCGGGACTAGCATTCGGTGAGCAGTTCTTC
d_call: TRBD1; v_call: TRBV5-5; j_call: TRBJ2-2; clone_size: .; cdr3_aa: CASSLYRGGTGELFF; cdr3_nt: TGTGCCAGCAGCTTGTACAGGGGTGGAACCGGGGAGCTGTTTTTT
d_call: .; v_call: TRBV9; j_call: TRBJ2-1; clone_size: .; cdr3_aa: CASSVGGSYNEQFF; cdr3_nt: TGTGCCAGCAGCGTAGGGGGCAGCTACAATGAGCAGTTCTTC
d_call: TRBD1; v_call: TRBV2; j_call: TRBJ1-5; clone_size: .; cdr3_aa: CASSERTGGGHSNQPQHF; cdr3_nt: TGTGCCAGCAGTGAACGAACAGGGGGGGGGCATAGCAATCAGCCCCAGCATTTT
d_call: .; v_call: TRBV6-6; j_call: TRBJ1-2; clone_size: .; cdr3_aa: CASSSQPQGSYTF; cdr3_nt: TGTGCCAGCAGTTCCCAACCACAGGGATCCTACACCTTC
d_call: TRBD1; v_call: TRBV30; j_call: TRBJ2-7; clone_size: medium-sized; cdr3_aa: CAWTGQDSYEQYF; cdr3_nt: TGTGCCTGGACGGGACAGGATTCCTACGAGCAGTACTTC
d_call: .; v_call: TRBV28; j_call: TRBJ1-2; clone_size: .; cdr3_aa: CASSLTGGARNGYTF; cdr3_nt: TGTGCCAGCAGCCTAACGGGGGGGGCGCGAAATGGCTACACCTTC
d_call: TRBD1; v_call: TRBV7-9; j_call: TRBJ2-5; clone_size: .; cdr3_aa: CASSLRGRGETQYF; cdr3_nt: TGTGCCAGCAGCCTGAGGGGGCGCGGAGAGACCCAGTACTTC